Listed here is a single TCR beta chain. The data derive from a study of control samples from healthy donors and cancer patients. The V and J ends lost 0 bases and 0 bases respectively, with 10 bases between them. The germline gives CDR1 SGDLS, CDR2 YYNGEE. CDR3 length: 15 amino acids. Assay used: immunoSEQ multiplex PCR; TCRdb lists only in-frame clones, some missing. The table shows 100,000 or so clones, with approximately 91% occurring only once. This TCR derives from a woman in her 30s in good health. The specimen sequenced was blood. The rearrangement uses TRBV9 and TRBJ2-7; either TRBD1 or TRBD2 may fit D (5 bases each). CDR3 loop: CASSVGGTFSYEQYF. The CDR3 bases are TGTGCCAGCAGCGTAGGAGGGACCTTCTCCTACGAGCAGTACTTC.